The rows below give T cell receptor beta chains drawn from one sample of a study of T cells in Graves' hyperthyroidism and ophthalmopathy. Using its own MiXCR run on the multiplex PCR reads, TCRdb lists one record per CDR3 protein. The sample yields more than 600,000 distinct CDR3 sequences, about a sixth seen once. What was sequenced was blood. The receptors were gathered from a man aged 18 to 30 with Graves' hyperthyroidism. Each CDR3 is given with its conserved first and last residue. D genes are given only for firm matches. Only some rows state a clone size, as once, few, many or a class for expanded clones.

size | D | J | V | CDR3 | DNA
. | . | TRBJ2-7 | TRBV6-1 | CASRPGATYGQYF | TGTGCCAGCAGGCCCGGGGCTACCTACGGGCAGTACTTC
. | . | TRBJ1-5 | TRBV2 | CASGQQPQHF | TGTGCCAGCGGACAACAGCCCCAGCATTTT
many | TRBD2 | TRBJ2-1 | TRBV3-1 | CASSRRSGDYNEQFF | TGTGCCAGCAGTAGACGTAGCGGGGACTACAATGAGCAGTTCTTC
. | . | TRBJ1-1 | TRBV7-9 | CASSMTDEAFF | TGTGCCAGCAGCATGACAGACGAAGCTTTCTTT
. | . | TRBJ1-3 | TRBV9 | CASSVAPNSGNTIYF | TGTGCCAGCAGCGTAGCCCCGAACTCTGGAAACACCATATATTTT
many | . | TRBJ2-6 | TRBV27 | CASSPFGANVLTF | TGTGCCAGCAGCCCTTTTGGGGCCAACGTCCTGACTTTC
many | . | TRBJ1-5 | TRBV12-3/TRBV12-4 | CASTPSGNNQPQHF | TGTGCCAGCACCCCCAGCGGAAACAATCAGCCCCAGCATTTT
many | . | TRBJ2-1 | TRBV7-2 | CASSLSMGPYNEQFF | TGTGCCAGCAGCTTATCTATGGGGCCCTACAATGAGCAGTTCTTC
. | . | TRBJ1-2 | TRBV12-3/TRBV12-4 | CASSPGNNYGYTF | TGTGCCAGCAGTCCGGGCAATAACTATGGCTACACCTTC
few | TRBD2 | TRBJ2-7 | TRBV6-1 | CAGSGSVGYEQYF | TGTGCCGGTAGCGGGAGCGTGGGCTACGAGCAGTACTTC
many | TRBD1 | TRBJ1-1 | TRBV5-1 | CASSDRENTEAFF | TGCGCCAGCAGCGACAGGGAGAACACTGAAGCTTTCTTT
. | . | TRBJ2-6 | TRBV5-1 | CASSSSGAGANVLTF | TGCGCCAGCAGCTCCTCAGGGGCTGGGGCCAACGTCCTGACTTTC
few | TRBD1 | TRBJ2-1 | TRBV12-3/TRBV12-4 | CASSSGTGSGEQFF | TGTGCCAGCAGTTCCGGGACAGGGTCTGGTGAGCAGTTCTTC
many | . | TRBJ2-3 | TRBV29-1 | CSALEGGTDTQYF | TGCAGCGCCCTCGAGGGTGGCACAGATACGCAGTATTTT
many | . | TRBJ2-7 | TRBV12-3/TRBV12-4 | CASSPEPYEQYF | TGTGCCAGCTCCCCCGAGCCCTACGAGCAGTACTTC
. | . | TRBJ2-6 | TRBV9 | CASSVDDLATLLSGANVLTF | TGTGCCAGCAGCGTAGATGATCTAGCTACCCTTCTCTCTGGGGCCAACGTCCTGACTTTC
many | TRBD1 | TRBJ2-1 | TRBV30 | CALEHGTGFVEQFF | TGTGCCCTGGAACACGGGACAGGGTTTGTTGAGCAGTTCTTC
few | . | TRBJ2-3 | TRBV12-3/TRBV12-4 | CASSSSVNTQYF | TGTGCCAGCAGCTCTAGCGTGAATACGCAGTATTTT
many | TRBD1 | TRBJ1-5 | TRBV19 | CASSMRRAGGTQPQHF | TGTGCCAGTAGTATGCGTCGGGCAGGGGGTACTCAGCCCCAGCATTTT
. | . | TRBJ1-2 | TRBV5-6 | CASSLIQGNYGYTF | TGTGCCAGCAGCTTGATCCAGGGTAACTATGGCTACACCTTC
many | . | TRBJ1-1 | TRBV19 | CASTRQVNTEAFF | TGTGCCAGTACCCGACAGGTGAACACTGAAGCTTTCTTT
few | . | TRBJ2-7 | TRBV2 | CASNYRVGPTYEQYF | TGTGCCAGCAATTACAGGGTTGGGCCTACCTACGAGCAGTACTTC
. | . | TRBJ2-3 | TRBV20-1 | CSASRAYPYGDTQYF | TGCAGTGCTAGTAGGGCCTATCCCTATGGGGATACGCAGTATTTT
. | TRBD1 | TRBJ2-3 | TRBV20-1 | CSAPGTGGGTDTQYF | TGCAGTGCACCCGGGACAGGGGGCGGCACAGATACGCAGTATTTT
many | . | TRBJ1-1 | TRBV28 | CASMGSGTGNTEAFF | TGTGCCAGCATGGGGAGTGGAACAGGGAACACTGAAGCTTTCTTT
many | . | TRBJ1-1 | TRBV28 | CASSLGQDTEAFF | TGTGCCAGCAGCCTCGGGCAGGACACTGAAGCTTTCTTT
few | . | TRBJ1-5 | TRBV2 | CASSIEVEQPQHF | TGTGCCAGCAGTATAGAGGTGGAGCAGCCCCAGCATTTT
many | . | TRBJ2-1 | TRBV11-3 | CASSSAGSYNEQFF | TGTGCCAGCAGCTCCGCTGGCTCCTACAATGAGCAGTTCTTC
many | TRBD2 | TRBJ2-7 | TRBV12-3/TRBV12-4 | CASSFLAGESYEQYF | TGTGCCAGCAGTTTCCTAGCGGGAGAGTCCTACGAGCAGTACTTC
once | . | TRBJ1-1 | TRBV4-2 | CASSQGETMEAFF | TGTGCCAGCAGCCAGGGGGAGACAATGGAAGCTTTCTTT
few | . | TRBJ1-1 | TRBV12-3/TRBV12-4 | CASSPGEGDAEAFF | TGTGCCAGCAGTCCCGGCGAGGGAGACGCTGAAGCTTTCTTT
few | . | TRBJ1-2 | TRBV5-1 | CASSLEGVINYGYTF | TGCGCCAGCAGCTTGGAAGGAGTGATTAACTATGGCTACACCTTC
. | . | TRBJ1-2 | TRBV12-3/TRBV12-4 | CASSLLRESTYGYTF | TGTGCCAGCAGCCTTTTACGGGAGTCTACCTATGGCTACACCTTC
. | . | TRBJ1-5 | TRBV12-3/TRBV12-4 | CASSLGDGDVTQHF | TGTGCCAGCAGTTTAGGGGACGGGGATGTGACCCAGCATTTT
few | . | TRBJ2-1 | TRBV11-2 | CASSEQFEQFF | TGTGCCAGCAGTGAGCAGTTTGAGCAGTTCTTC
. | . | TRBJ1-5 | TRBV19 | CASSINGDQPQHF | TGTGCCAGTAGTATCAACGGGGATCAGCCCCAGCATTTT
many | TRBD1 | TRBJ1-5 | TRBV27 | CASSRQGLYQPQHF | TGTGCCAGCAGCCGACAGGGTTTGTATCAGCCCCAGCATTTT
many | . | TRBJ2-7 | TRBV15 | CATSLRARLLPYEQYF | TGTGCCACCAGCCTCCGTGCCAGACTGCTCCCCTACGAGCAGTACTTC
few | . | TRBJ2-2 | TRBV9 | CASSVSGSLGTGELFF | TGTGCCAGCAGCGTTAGTGGGTCCCTGGGCACCGGGGAGCTGTTTTTT
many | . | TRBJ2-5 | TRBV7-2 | CASSPTGRVQTQYF | TGTGCCAGCAGCCCCACTGGCAGGGTGCAGACCCAGTACTTC
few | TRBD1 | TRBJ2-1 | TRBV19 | CASREDRGLDEQFF | TGTGCCAGTAGAGAGGACAGGGGGTTAGATGAGCAGTTCTTC
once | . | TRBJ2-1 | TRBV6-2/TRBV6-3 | CASSSGWGSNEQFF | TGTGCCAGCAGTTCAGGGTGGGGGTCCAATGAGCAGTTCTTC
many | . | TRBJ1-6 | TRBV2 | CASSDSSSPNSPLHF | TGTGCCAGCAGTGACTCATCGTCCCCGAATTCACCCCTCCACTTT
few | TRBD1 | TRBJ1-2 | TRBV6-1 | CASTGGDGYTF | TGTGCCTCGACAGGGGGCGATGGCTACACCTTC
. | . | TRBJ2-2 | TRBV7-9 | CASSASPGELFF | TGTGCCAGCAGCGCGAGCCCTGGGGAGCTGTTTTTT
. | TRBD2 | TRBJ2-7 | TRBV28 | CASSWETSARYEQYF | TGTGCCAGCAGTTGGGAGACTAGCGCCCGCTACGAGCAGTACTTC
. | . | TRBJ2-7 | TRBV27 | CASSPIGTLHEQYF | TGTGCCAGCAGTCCCATCGGGACGCTACACGAGCAGTACTTC
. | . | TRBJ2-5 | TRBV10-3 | CAIGQGGTQYF | TGTGCCATCGGCCAGGGGGGGACCCAGTACTTC
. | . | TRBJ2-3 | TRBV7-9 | CASSQSASSTDTQYF | TGTGCCAGCAGCCAATCGGCCTCTAGCACAGATACGCAGTATTTT
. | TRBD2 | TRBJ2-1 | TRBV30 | CAWSRTSGRANDEQFF | TGTGCCTGGAGTAGGACTAGCGGGAGGGCCAACGATGAGCAGTTCTTC
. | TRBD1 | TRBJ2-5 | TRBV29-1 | CSVDDRVGETQYF | TGCAGCGTGGATGACAGGGTTGGGGAGACCCAGTACTTC
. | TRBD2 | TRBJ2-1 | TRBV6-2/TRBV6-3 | CASSYPDFSGRDEQFF | TGTGCCAGCAGTTACCCGGACTTTAGCGGGAGGGATGAGCAGTTCTTC
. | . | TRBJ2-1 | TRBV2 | CASSGGRTIEQSF | TGTGCCAGCAGTGGAGGGAGGACCATTGAGCAGTCCTTC
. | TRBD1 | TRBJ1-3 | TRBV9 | CASSVYTGEGNTIYF | TGTGCCAGCAGCGTATATACAGGGGAAGGAAACACCATATATTTT
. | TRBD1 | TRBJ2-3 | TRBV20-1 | CSAAGTGWEDTQYF | TGCAGTGCGGCAGGGACAGGGTGGGAAGATACGCAGTATTTT
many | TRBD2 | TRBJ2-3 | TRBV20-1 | CSARGLAGRTDTQYF | TGCAGTGCTAGAGGGTTAGCGGGAAGAACAGATACGCAGTATTTT
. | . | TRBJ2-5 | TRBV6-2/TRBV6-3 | CATSLGGLETQYF | TGTGCCACCTCGCTTGGCGGGCTGGAGACCCAGTACTTC
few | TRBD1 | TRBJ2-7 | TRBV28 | CASTKGTGDPYEQYF | TGTGCCAGCACCAAGGGGACAGGGGATCCCTACGAGCAGTACTTC
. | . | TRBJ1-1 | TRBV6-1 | CASQWDPAGIEAFF | TGTGCCAGTCAATGGGACCCAGCCGGAATAGAAGCTTTCTTT